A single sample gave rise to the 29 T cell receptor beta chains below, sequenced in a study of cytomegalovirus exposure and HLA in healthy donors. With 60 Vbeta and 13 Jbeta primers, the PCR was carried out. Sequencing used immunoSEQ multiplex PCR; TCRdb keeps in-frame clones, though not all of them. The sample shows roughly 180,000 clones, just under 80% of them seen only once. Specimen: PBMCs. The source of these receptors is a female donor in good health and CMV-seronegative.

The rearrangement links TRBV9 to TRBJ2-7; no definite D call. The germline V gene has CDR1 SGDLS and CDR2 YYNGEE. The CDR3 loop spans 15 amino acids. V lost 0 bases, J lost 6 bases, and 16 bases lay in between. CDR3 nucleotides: TGTGCCAGCAGCGTAGGCTCAACAGACCTCTCCGAGCAGTACTTC. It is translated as CASSVGSTDLSEQYF.

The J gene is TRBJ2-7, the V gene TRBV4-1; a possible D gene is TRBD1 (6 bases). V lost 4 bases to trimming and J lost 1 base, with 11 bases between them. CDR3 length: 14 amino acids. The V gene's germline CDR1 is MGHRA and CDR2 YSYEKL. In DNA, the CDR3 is TGCGCCAGCAGCCCATGGGACAAGTCCTACGAGCAGTACTTC. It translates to CASSPWDKSYEQYF.

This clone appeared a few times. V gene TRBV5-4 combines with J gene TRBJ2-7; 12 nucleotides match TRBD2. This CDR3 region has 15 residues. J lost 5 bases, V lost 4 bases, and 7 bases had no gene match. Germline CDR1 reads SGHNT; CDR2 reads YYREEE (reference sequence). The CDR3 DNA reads TGTGCCAGCAGCGTATCTAGCGGGAGGGATAACGAGCAGTACTTC. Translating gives CASSVSSGRDNEQYF.

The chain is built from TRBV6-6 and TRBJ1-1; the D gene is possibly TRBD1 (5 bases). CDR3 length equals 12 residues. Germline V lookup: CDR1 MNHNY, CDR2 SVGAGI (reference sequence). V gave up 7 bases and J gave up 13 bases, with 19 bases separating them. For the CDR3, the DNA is TGTGCCAGCACCGGGACTTCTGGCCGGTTTTTCTTT. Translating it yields CASTGTSGRFFF.

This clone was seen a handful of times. As DNA, the CDR3 is TGTGCCAGCAGTGAACAGGGGATTACTCAAGATACGCAGTATTTT. This sequence encodes CASSEQGITQDTQYF. The chain employs TRBV6-1 and TRBJ2-3, with a tentative D call TRBD1 (6 bases). Trimming left V 2 bases short and J 5 bases short, with 14 bases between. The CDR3 totals 15 residues. The germline V gene has CDR1 MNHNS and CDR2 SASEGT.

This CDR3 is CASSPTGANTGELFF. For the CDR3, the DNA is TGCGCCAGCAGCCCGACAGGGGCGAACACCGGGGAGCTGTTTTTT. V gene TRBV5-1 combines with J gene TRBJ2-2; 8 bases line up with TRBD1. J was trimmed by 0 bases and V by 4 bases; bases with no gene match: 2. The CDR3 loop spans 15 amino acids. The germline V gene encodes CDR1 SGHRS and CDR2 YFSETQ. Full variable domain (missing parts from reference TRBV5-1 and TRBJ2-2): KAGVTQTPRYLIKTRGQQVTLSCSPISGHRSVSWYQQTPGQGLQFLFEYFSETQRNKGNFPGRFSGRQFSNSRSEMNVSTLELGDSALYLCASSPTGANTGELFFGEGSRLTVL.

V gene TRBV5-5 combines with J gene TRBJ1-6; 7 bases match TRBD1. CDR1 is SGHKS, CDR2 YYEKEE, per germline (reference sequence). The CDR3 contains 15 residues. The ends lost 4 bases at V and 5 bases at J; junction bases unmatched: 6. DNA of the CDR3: TGTGCCAGCAGCGCCGGGACAGCTGATAATTCACCCCTCCACTTT. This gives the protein CASSAGTADNSPLHF.

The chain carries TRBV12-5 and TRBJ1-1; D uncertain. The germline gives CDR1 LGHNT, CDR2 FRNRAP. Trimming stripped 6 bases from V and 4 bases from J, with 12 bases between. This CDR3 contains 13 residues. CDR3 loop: CASGIEESTEAFF. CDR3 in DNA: TGTGCTAGTGGCATCGAGGAAAGCACTGAAGCTTTCTTT. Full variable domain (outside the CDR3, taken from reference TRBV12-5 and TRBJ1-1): DARVTQTPRHKVTEMGQEVTMRCQPILGHNTVFWYRQTMMQGLELLAYFRNRAPLDDSGMPKDRFSAEMPDATLATLKIQPSEPRDSAVYFCASGIEESTEAFFGQGTRLTVV.

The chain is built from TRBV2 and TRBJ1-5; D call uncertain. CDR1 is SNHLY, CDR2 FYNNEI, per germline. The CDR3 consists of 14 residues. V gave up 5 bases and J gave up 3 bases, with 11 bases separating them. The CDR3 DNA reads TGTGCCAGCAGTCGACAAACCCCCAATCAGCCCCAGCATTTT. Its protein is CASSRQTPNQPQHF.

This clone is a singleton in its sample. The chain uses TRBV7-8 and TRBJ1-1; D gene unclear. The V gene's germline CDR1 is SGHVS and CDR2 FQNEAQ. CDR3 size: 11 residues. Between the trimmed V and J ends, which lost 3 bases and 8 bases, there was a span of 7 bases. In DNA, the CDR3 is TGTGCCAGCAGCTTGGTAGCCGAAGCTTTCTTT. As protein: CASSLVAEAFF.

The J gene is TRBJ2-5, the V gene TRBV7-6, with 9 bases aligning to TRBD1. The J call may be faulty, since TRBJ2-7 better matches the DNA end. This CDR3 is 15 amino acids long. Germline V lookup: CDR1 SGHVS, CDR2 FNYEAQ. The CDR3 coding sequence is TGTGCCAGCAGCGATGGACAGGGGTTGAACTACGAGCAGTACTTC. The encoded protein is CASSDGQGLNYEQYF.

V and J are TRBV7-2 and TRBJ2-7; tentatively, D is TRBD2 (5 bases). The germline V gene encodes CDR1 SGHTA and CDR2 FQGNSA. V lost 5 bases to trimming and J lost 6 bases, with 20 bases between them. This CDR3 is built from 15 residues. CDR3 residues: CASSPLRVPDGEQYF. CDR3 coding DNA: TGTGCCAGCAGCCCCCTGAGGGTACCGGATGGCGAGCAGTACTTC.

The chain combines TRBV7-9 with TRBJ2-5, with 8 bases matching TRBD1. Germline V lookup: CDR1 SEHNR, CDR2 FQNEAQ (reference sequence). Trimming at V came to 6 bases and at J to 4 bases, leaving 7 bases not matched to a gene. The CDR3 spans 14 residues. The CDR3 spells CASSSTGGRETQYF. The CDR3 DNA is TGTGCCAGCAGTTCCACAGGGGGGAGAGAGACCCAGTACTTC.

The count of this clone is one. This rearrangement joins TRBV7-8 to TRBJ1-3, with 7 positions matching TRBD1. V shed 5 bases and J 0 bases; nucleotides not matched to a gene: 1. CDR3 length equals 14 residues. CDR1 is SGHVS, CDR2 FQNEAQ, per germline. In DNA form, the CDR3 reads TGTGCCAGCAGCCCAGGGGGCTCTGGAAACACCATATATTTT. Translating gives CASSPGGSGNTIYF.

CDR3 residues: CASTSGWGGNQPQHF. The CDR3 DNA reads as TGTGCCAGTACCTCCGGCTGGGGCGGCAATCAGCCCCAGCATTTT. This chain links TRBV19 with TRBJ1-5; possibly TRBD1 for D (5 bases). CDR3 length: 15 residues. The germline CDR1 and CDR2 sequences are LNHDA and SQIVND (reference sequence). Trimming took off 7 bases at V and 2 bases at J, with 15 bases between the two ends.

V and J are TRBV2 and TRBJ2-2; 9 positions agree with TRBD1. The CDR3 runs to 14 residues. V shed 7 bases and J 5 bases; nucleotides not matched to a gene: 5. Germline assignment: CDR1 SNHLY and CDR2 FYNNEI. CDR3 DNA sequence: TGTGCCAGCACCCGGGACAGGGAAACCGGGGAGCTGTTTTTT. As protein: CASTRDRETGELFF.

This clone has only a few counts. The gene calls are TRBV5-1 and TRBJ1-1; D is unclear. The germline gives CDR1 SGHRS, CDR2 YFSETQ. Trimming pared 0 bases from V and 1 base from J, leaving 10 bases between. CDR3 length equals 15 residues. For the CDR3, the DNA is TGCGCCAGCAGCTTGGACGGGAACCCGAACACTGAAGCTTTCTTT. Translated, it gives CASSLDGNPNTEAFF.

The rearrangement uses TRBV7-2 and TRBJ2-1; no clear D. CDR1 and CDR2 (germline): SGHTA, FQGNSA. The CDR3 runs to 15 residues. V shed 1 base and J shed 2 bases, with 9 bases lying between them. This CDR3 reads CASSLDWATYNEQFF. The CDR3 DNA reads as TGTGCCAGCAGCTTAGATTGGGCCACCTACAATGAGCAGTTCTTC.

The CDR3 region has the DNA TGCGCCAGCAGCTCGGACAGGGATTACACTGAAGCTTTCTTT. It specifies CASSSDRDYTEAFF. V is TRBV5-1 and J is TRBJ1-1, with 8 nucleotides matching TRBD1. This CDR3 comprises 14 residues. The V segment lost 3 bases and the J segment 3 bases; nucleotides outside the gene matches: 4. From germline, CDR1 is SGHRS and CDR2 YFSETQ.

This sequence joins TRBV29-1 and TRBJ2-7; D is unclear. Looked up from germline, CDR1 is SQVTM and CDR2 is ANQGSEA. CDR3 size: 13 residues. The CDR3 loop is CNEPTRPSYEQYF. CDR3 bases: TGCAACGAACCGACGCGGCCCTCCTACGAGCAGTACTTC.

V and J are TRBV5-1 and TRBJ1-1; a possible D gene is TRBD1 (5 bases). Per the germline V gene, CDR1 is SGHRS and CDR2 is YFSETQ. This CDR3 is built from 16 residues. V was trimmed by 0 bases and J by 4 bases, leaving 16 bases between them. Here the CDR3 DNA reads TGCGCCAGCAGCTTGGCCGTGGGGGGGGGAGGCACTGAAGCTTTCTTT. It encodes CASSLAVGGGGTEAFF.

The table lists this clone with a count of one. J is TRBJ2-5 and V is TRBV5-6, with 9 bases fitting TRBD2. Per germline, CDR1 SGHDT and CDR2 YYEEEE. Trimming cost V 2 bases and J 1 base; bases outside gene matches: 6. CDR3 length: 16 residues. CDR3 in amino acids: CASSFAGGPSQETQYF. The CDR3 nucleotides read TGTGCCAGCAGCTTTGCGGGAGGGCCAAGCCAAGAGACCCAGTACTTC.

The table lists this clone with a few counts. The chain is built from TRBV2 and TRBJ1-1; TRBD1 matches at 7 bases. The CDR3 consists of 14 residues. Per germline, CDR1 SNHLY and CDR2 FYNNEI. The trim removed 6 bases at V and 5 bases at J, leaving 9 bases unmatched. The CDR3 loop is CASREKQGSTEAFF. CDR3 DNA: TGTGCCAGCAGGGAAAAACAGGGGTCGACTGAAGCTTTCTTT. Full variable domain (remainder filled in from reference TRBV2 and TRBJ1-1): EPEVTQTPSHQVTQMGQEVILRCVPISNHLYFYWYRQILGQKVEFLVSFYNNEISEKSEIFDDQFSVERPDGSNFTLKIRSTKLEDSAMYFCASREKQGSTEAFFGQGTRLTVV.

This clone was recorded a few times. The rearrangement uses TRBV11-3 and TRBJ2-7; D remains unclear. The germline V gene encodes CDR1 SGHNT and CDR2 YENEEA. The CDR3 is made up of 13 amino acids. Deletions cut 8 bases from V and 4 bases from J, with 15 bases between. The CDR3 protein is CASSWSRLYEQYF. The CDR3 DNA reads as TGTGCCAGCTCATGGTCCCGGTTGTACGAGCAGTACTTC.

This CDR3 reads CASSPDRDRIYGYTF. CDR3 bases: TGCGCCAGCAGCCCTGACCGGGACAGAATATATGGCTACACCTTC. The gene calls are TRBV4-1 and TRBJ1-2; 7 bases match TRBD1. The CDR3 has 15 residues. V was pared by 4 bases and J by 5 bases, with 10 bases of the junction left unmatched. The germline CDR1 and CDR2 sequences are MGHRA and YSYEKL.

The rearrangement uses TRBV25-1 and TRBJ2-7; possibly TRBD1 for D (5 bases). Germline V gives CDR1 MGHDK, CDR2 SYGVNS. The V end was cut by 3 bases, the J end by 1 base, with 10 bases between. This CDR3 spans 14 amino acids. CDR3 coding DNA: TGTGCCAGCAGTGAGTCAGGGTATTCCTACGAGCAGTACTTC. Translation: CASSESGYSYEQYF.

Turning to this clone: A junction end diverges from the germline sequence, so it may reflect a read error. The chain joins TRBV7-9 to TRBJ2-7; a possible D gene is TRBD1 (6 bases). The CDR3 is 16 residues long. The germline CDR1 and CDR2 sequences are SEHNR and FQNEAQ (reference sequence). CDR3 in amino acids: CSSSLTPGIGGYEQYF. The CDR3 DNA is TGTTCCAGCAGCTTAACCCCCGGAATAGGGGGCTACGAGCAGTACTTC. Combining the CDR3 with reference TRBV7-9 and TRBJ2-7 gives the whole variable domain DTGVSQNPRHKITKRGQNVTFRCDPISEHNRLYWYRQTLGQGPEFLTYFQNEAQLEKSRLLSDRFSAERPKGSFSTLEIQRTEQGDSAMYLCSSSLTPGIGGYEQYFGPGTRLTVT.

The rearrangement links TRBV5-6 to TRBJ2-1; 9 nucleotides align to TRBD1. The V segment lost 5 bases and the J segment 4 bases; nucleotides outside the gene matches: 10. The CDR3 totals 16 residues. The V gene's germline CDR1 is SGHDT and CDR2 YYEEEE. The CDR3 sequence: CASRPIRTGVYNEQFF. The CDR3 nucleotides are TGTGCCAGCAGACCTATACGGACAGGGGTGTACAATGAGCAGTTCTTC.

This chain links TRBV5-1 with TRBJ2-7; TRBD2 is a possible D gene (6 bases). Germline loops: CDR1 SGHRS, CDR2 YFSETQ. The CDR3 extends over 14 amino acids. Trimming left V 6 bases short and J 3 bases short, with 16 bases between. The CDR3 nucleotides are TGCGCCAGCAACACCGGAGGGGACGGCTACGAGCAGTACTTC. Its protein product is CASNTGGDGYEQYF. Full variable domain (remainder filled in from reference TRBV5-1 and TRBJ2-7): KAGVTQTPRYLIKTRGQQVTLSCSPISGHRSVSWYQQTPGQGLQFLFEYFSETQRNKGNFPGRFSGRQFSNSRSEMNVSTLELGDSALYLCASNTGGDGYEQYFGPGTRLTVT.